This T cell receptor (beta chain) appears in the sequencing data of a study of blood T cell repertoires in COVID-19. Background on the study: T cells, B-cell-depleted T cells, or PBMCs supplied cDNA or gDNA.

Clinical history reported by participants formed the basis on which cohorts were assigned. Authors' processing steps: Estimates of nucleated cell counts were drawn from the amplification of reference gene primers. The protocol was immunoSEQ multiplex PCR, while the TCRdb copy is restricted to in-frame clones and leaves out a portion. That table is the source of V, J and clone size, and D and trimming were worked out from the DNA. Among 490,000 or so clones listed, approximately 91% were seen once. Germline V gene lookup returns CDR1 GTSNPN and CDR2 SVGIG (reference sequence). This CDR3 has 17 residues. Trimming removed 0 bases at V and 0 bases at J, with 17 bases between.

Source material: PBMCs or T cells enriched from blood (not recorded which). This sequence joins TRBV30 and TRBJ1-1; a possible D gene is TRBD1 (5 bases). The TCR comes from a woman aged 55-75 years who had recovered from COVID-19. The CDR3 region is CAWSVKGFTTLNTEAFF. For the CDR3, the DNA is TGTGCCTGGAGTGTCAAGGGGTTTACAACCTTGAACACTGAAGCTTTCTTT.